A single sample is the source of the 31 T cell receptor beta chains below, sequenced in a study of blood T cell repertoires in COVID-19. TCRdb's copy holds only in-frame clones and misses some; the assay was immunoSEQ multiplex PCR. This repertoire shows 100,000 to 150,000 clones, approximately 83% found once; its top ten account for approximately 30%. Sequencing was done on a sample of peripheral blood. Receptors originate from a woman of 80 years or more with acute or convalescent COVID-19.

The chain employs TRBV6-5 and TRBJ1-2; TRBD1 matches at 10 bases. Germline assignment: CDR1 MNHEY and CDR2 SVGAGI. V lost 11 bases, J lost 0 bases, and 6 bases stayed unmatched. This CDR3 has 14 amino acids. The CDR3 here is CACRTGGTNYGYTF. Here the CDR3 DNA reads TGTGCCTGTCGGACAGGGGGAACTAACTATGGCTACACCTTC.

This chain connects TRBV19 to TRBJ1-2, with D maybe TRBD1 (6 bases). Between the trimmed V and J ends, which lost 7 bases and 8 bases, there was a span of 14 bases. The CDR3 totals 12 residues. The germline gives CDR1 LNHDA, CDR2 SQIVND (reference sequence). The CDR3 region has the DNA TGTGCCAGTATCCTCCGGGGGGGCGGCTACACCTTC. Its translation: CASILRGGGYTF.

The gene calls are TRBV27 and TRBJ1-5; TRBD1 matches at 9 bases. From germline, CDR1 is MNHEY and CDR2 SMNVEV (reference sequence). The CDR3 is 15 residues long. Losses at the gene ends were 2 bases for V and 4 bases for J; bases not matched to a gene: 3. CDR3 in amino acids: CASSLRTGANQPQHF. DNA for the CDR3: TGTGCCAGCAGTTTACGGACAGGGGCTAATCAGCCCCAGCATTTT.

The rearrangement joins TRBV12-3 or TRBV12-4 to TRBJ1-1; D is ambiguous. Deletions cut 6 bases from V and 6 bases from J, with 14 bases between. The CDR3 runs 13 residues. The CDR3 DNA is TGTGCCAGCAGCATTACAGCGAGGGCTGAAGCTTTCTTT. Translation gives CASSITARAEAFF.

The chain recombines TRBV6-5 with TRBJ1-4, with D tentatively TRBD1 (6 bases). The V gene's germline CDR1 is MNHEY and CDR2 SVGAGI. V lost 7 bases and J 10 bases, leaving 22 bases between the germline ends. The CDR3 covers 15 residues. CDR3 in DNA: TGTGCCAGCATCTTACGACAGGCTTCGGGTGGAAAACTGTTTTTT. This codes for CASILRQASGGKLFF.

CDR3 residues: CASSAGLAEETQYF. CDR3 DNA: TGTGCCAGCAGCGCAGGACTAGCGGAAGAGACCCAGTACTTC. V gene TRBV7-2 combines with J gene TRBJ2-5; 10 nucleotides align to TRBD2. Germline V lookup: CDR1 SGHTA, CDR2 FQGNSA. CDR3 length equals 14 residues. The ends lost 5 bases at V and 3 bases at J; junction bases unmatched: 3.

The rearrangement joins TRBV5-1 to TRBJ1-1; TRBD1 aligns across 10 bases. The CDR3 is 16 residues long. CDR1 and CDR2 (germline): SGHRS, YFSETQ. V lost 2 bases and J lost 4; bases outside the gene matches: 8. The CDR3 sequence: CASSFTTGGVSTEAFF. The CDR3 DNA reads TGCGCCAGCAGCTTCACGACAGGGGGCGTGAGCACTGAAGCTTTCTTT.

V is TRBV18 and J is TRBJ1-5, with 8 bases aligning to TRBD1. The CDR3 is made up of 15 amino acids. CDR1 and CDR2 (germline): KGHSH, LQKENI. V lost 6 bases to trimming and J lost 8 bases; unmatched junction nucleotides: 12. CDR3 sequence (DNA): TGTGCCAGCTCGGCCGGGACAGGCCTCGGGAAGCCCCAGCATTTT. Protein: CASSAGTGLGKPQHF.

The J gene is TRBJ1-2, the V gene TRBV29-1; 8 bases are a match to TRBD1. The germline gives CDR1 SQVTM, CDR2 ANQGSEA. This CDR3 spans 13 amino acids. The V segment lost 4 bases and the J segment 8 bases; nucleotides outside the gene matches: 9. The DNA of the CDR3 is TGCAGCGTTGCAAAAACAGGGGGTGGAGGCTACACCTTC. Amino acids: CSVAKTGGGGYTF.

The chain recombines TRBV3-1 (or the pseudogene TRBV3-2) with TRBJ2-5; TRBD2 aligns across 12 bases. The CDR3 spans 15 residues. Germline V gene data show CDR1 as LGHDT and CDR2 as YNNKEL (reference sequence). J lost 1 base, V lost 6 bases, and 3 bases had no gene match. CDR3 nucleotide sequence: TGTGCCAGCAGTACTAGCGGGGGGTTCCAAGAGACCCAGTACTTC. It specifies CASSTSGGFQETQYF.

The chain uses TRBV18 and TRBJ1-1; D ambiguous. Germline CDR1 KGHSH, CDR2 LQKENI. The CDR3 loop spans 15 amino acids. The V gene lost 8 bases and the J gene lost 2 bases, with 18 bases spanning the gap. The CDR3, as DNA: TGTGCCAGCGCCCCCTACTTAGATGAAAACACTGAAGCTTTCTTT. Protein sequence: CASAPYLDENTEAFF.

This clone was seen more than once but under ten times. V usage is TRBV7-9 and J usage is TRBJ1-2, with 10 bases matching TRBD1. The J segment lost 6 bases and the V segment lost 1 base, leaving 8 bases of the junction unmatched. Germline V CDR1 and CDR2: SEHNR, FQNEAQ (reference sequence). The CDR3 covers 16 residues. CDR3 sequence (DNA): TGTGCCAGCAGCTTAGGCGAGTGGGGGACAGGGGATGGCTACACCTTC. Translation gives CASSLGEWGTGDGYTF. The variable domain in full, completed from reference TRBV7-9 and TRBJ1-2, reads DTGVSQNPRHKITKRGQNVTFRCDPISEHNRLYWYRQTLGQGPEFLTYFQNEAQLEKSRLLSDRFSAERPKGSFSTLEIQRTEQGDSAMYLCASSLGEWGTGDGYTFGSGTRLTVV.

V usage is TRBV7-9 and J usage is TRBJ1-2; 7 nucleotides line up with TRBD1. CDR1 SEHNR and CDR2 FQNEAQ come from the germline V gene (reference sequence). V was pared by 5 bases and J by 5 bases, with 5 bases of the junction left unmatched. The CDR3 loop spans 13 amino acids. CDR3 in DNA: TGTGCCAGCAGCGGGGCAGGGGGGTATGGCTACACCTTC. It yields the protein CASSGAGGYGYTF.

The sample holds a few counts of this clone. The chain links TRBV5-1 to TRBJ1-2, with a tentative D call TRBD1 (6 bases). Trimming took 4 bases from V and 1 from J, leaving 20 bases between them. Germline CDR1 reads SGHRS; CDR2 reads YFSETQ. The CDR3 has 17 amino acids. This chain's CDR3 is CASSRSNPGQINYGYTF. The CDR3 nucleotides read TGCGCCAGCAGCCGATCCAACCCGGGACAAATTAACTATGGCTACACCTTC.

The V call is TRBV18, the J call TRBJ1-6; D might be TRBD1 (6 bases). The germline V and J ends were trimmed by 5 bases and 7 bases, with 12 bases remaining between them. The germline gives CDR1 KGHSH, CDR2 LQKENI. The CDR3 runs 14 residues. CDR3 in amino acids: CASSADRKNSPLHF. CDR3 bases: TGTGCCAGCTCAGCCGACAGGAAAAATTCACCCCTCCACTTT.

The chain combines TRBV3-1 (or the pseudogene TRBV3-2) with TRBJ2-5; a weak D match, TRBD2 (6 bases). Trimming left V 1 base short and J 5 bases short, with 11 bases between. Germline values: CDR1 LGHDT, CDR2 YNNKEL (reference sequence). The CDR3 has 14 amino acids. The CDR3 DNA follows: TGTGCCAGCAGCCAAGCCTCAGGGAGGGAGACCCAGTACTTC. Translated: CASSQASGRETQYF.

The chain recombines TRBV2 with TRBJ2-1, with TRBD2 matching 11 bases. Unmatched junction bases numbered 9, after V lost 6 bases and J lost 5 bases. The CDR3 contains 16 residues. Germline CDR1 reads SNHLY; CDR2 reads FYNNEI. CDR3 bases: TGTGCCAGCAGCAATTCCGGGACTAGCGGAAACAATGAGCAGTTCTTC. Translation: CASSNSGTSGNNEQFF.

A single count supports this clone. The CDR3 region has the DNA TGTGCCAGTACCGTACGATTGAGGGGGTTTGGGTCTGGGGCCAACGTCCTGACTTTC. It encodes CASTVRLRGFGSGANVLTF. The chain is built from TRBV19 and TRBJ2-6, with TRBD1 as a possible D gene (6 bases). CDR3 length equals 19 residues. V lost 7 bases and J lost 1, with 23 bases in between. Germline V gene sequence: CDR1 LNHDA, CDR2 SQIVND (reference sequence).

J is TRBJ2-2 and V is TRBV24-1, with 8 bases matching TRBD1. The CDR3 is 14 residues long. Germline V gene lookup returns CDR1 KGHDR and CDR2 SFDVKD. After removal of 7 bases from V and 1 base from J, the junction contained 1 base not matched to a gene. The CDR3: CATRGQGNTGELFF. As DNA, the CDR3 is TGTGCCACCAGAGGACAGGGGAACACCGGGGAGCTGTTTTTT.

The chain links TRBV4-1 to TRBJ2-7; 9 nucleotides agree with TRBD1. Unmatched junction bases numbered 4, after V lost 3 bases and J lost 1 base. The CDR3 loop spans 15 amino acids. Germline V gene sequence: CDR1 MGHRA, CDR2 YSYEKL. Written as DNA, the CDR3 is TGCGCCAGCAGCCATGAGGGACAGGGTTCCTACGAGCAGTACTTC. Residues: CASSHEGQGSYEQYF.

CDR3 amino acids: CASSQLSGTGNEKLFF. The CDR3 DNA follows: TGTGCCAGCAGCCAATTATCCGGGACTGGTAATGAAAAACTGTTTTTT. J is TRBJ1-4 and V is TRBV4-2; weak D call: TRBD1 (5 bases). The CDR3 runs to 16 residues. Trimming removed 2 bases at V and 4 bases at J, with 14 bases between. CDR1 is LGHNA and CDR2 is YNFKEQ in the germline V gene.

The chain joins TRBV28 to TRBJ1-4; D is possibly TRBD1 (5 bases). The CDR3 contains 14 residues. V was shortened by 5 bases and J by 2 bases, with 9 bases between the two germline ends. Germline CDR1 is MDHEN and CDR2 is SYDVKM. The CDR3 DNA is TGTGCCAGCAGTCCACGACAGACTAATGAAAAACTGTTTTTT. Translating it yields CASSPRQTNEKLFF. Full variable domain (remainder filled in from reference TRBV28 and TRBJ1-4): DVKVTQSSRYLVKRTGEKVFLECVQDMDHENMFWYRQDPGLGLRLIYFSYDVKMKEKGDIPEGYSVSREKKERFSLILESASTNQTSMYLCASSPRQTNEKLFFGSGTQLSVL.

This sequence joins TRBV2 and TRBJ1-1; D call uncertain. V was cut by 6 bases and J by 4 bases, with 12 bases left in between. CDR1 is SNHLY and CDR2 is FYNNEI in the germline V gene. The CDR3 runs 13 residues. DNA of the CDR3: TGTGCCAGCAGGACGGAGGTGAGCACTGAAGCTTTCTTT. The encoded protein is CASRTEVSTEAFF.

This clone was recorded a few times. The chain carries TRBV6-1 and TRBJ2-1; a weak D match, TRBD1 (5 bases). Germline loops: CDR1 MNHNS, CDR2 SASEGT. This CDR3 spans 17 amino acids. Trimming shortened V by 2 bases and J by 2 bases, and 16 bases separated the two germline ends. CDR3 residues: CASSEIPGRLPYNEQFF. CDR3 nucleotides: TGTGCCAGCAGTGAAATACCAGGGCGACTCCCCTACAATGAGCAGTTCTTC.

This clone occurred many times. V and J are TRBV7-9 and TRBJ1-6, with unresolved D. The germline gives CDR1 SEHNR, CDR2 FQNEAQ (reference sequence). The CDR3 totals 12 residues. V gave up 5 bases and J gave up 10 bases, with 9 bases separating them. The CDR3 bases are TGTGCCAGCAGCAGAGAGGGATCACCCCTCCACTTT. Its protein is CASSREGSPLHF. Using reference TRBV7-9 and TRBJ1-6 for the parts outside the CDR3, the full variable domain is DTGVSQNPRHKITKRGQNVTFRCDPISEHNRLYWYRQTLGQGPEFLTYFQNEAQLEKSRLLSDRFSAERPKGSFSTLEIQRTEQGDSAMYLCASSREGSPLHFGNGTRLTVT.

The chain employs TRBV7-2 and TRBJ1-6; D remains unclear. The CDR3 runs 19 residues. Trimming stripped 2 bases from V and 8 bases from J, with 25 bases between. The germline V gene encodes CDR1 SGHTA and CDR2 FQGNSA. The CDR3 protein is CASSLRRLFGLGRDSPLHF. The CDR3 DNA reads TGTGCCAGCAGCTTACGTCGGCTCTTCGGTCTAGGTCGGGATTCACCCCTCCACTTT.

This chain's CDR3 is CASSSQGAAQPQHF. As DNA, the CDR3 is TGTGCCAGCAGCTCGCAGGGGGCAGCTCAGCCCCAGCATTTT. The chain combines TRBV7-2 with TRBJ1-5, with 8 bases lining up with TRBD1. This CDR3 region has 14 residues. V shed 4 bases, J shed 6 bases, and the junction held 5 bases outside the gene matches. Germline V gene data show CDR1 as SGHTA and CDR2 as FQGNSA.

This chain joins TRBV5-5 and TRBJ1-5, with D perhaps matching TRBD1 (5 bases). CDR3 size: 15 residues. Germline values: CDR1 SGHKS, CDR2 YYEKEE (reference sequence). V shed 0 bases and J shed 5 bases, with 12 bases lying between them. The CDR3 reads CASSLAGDGDQPQHF. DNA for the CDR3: TGTGCCAGCAGCTTGGCGGGGGACGGAGATCAGCCCCAGCATTTT.

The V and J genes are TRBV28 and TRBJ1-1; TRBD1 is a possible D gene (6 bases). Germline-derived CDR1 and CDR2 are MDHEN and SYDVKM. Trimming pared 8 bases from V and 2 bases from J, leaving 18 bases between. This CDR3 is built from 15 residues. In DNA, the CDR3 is TGTGCCAGCCGACTGTCAGGGGCGCTTAACACTGAAGCTTTCTTT. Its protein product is CASRLSGALNTEAFF.

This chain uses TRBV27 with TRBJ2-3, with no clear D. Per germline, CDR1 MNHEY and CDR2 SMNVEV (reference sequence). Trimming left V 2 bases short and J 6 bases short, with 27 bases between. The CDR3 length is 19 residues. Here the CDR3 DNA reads TGTGCCAGCAGTTTACTGCTGTCAGGAACAAGTGGAAGCTCCGATACGCAGTATTTT. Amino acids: CASSLLLSGTSGSSDTQYF.

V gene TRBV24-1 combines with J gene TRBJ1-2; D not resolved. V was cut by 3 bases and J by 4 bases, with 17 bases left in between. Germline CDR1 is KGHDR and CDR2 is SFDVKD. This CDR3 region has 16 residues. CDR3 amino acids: CATSDTRRGEAYGYTF. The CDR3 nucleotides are TGTGCCACCAGTGATACCCGACGGGGAGAGGCCTATGGCTACACCTTC.